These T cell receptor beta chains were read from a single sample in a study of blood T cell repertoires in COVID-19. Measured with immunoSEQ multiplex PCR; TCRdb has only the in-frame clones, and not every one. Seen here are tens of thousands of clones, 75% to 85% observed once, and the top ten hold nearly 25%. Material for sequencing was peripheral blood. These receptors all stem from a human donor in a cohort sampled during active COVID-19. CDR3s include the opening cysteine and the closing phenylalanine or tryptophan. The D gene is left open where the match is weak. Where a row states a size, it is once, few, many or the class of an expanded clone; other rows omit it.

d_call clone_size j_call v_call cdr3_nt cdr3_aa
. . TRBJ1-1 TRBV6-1 TGTGCCAGCAGTGGGGAGCGGGGGAGTACGGACACTGAAGCTTTCTTT CASSGERGSTDTEAFF
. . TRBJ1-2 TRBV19 TGTGCCAGTACAGGGCCATATGGCTACACCTTC CASTGPYGYTF
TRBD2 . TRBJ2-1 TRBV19 TGTGCCAGTAGTATGGGACTAGCGGGATGGCGAGAGCAGTTCTTC CASSMGLAGWREQFF
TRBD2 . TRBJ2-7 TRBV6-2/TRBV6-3 TGTGCCAGCAGTCCCACCGGGAGGCGTTCCTACGAGCAGTACTTC CASSPTGRRSYEQYF
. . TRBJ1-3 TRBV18 TGTGCCAGCTCACCTCGGGGTACTGGAAACACCATATATTTT CASSPRGTGNTIYF
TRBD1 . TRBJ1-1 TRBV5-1 TGCGCCAGCAGGGGACAGGGGGCTAACACTGAAGCTTTCTTT CASRGQGANTEAFF
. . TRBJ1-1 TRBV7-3 TGTGCCAGCAGCTTAAACGGGGCAGGGGTGAACACTGAAGCTTTCTTT CASSLNGAGVNTEAFF
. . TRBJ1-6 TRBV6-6 TGTGCCAGCAGTTACTCAGGGGTTAATTCACCCCTCCACTTT CASSYSGVNSPLHF
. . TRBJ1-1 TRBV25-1 TGTGCCAGCAGGACGGGGAGGAACACTGAAGCTTTCTTT CASRTGRNTEAFF
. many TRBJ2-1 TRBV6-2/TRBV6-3 TGTGCCAGCAGTCTGGACAGTCCGGCCCTTTCGGGTGAGCAGTTCTTC CASSLDSPALSGEQFF
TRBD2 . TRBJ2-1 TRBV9 TGTGCCAGCAGCGTAGGCCCAGCGGGGGGGTACAATGAGCAGTTCTTC CASSVGPAGGYNEQFF
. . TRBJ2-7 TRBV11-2 TGTGCCAGCAGCGCTCCAAAGCACCCCTCCTACGAGCAGTACTTC CASSAPKHPSYEQYF
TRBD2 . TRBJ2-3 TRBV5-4 TGTGCCAGCAGCTCGACTAGCGGAACCACAGATACGCAGTATTTT CASSSTSGTTDTQYF
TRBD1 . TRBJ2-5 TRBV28 TGTGCCAGCACTAGGGGGCGGGAAGAGACCCAGTACTTC CASTRGREETQYF
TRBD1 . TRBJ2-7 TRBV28 TGTGCCAGCAGGGGACAGGGCCTGGGCGAGCAGTACTTC CASRGQGLGEQYF
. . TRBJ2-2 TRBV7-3 TGTGCCAGCAGCTTAGCTTTTTCGGGAAACACCGGGGAGCTGTTTTTT CASSLAFSGNTGELFF
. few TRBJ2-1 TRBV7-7 TGTGCTAGCAGCCTCGGCAGGGGTGGTTGGAATGAGCAGTTCTTC CASSLGRGGWNEQFF
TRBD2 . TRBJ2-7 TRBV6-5 TGTGCCAGCAGTTTCGAGCGGGAGTACGAGCAGTACTTC CASSFEREYEQYF
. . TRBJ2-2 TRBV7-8 TGTGCCAGCAGCTTATTTGGGGGGACTACCGGGGAGCTGTTTTTT CASSLFGGTTGELFF